The clone carrying this TCR beta chain has a count of ten or more. The CDR3 covers 15 residues. V was clipped by 4 bases and J by 5 bases, with 16 bases between them. Germline V gene sequence: CDR1 MDHEN, CDR2 SYDVKM. The sample comes from a study of T cells in Graves' hyperthyroidism and ophthalmopathy. RNA transcripts served as the template for amplifying TCR beta CDR3 regions. The study used the HTBI primer set for a first-round RT-PCR of the TCR CDR3. MiXCR was run by TCRdb on the multiplex PCR reads, yielding one entry per CDR3 protein. This sample has around 570,000 distinct CDR3 sequences, with 15% to 20% found just once.

The receptor's source is a man aged 40-49 years with Graves' ophthalmopathy. The sample consisted of blood. J is TRBJ2-3 and V is TRBV28; tentatively, D is TRBD1 (6 bases). CDR3 sequence (DNA): TGTGCCAGCAGTTATGCCCCCTCCAGGGGAGATACGCAGTATTTT. It specifies CASSYAPSRGDTQYF. Full variable domain (remainder filled in from reference TRBV28 and TRBJ2-3): DVKVTQSSRYLVKRTGEKVFLECVQDMDHENMFWYRQDPGLGLRLIYFSYDVKMKEKGDIPEGYSVSREKKERFSLILESASTNQTSMYLCASSYAPSRGDTQYFGPGTRLTVL.